The T cell receptor (beta chain) described here comes from a study of cytotoxic CD8 clonotypes in ibrutinib-treated CLL listed by TCRdb under 2021. At the level of the whole study: In this cohort, 15 patients were treatment-naive and about a dozen were relapsed/refractory, while some 18 had unmutated IGHV. Responses were partial in 25 or so patients and complete in 2; after median around 65 months follow-up, around 14 stayed in remission and around 12 progressed. Samples at response were collected after a median of about 12 months of treatment, with a range of roughly 6 to 36 months. An average of around 260,000 productive templates and 94,082 productive rearrangements was obtained per sample. Of the approximately 86 people in the trial, 26 had longitudinal samples available. Cryopreserved peripheral blood mononuclear cells were obtained before treatment, at response, and at either sustained remission or disease progression. All remission and progressive disease samples were collected while patients were still receiving ibrutinib.

Broad study findings and their caveats: At baseline, clonality was higher than in age-matched healthy donors and showed a strong correlation with circulating CD8+ T-cell counts. Public clonotypes were rare and either shrank or stayed stable during treatment, and the rise in clonality at ibrutinib response reflected expansion of private clonotypes. Sampling times were not matched between patients in sustained remission and patients whose disease was progressing, and lymph node repertoires were not examined. Clonality increased at ibrutinib response, stayed stable in sustained remission, and fell back toward baseline at progression.

Each clonotype received, on average, 10x coverage in deep resolution sequencing performed on a MiSeq, where the target depth lay between 1 in 1 million and 1 in 200,000 T cells. TCR beta libraries were generated with the immunoSEQ hsTCRB Kit. As for how the authors treated the data: The data were analyzed with ImmunoSEQ Analyzer and ImmunoSEQ Data Assistant, and V, D and J gene assignments followed IMGT definitions. Clonality was computed as one minus normalized Shannon entropy of productive rearrangement frequencies, ranging from 0 to 1. Only overrepresented clonotypes making up at least 0.05% of each patient's repertoire were included in the public clonotype analysis. Repertoires from about a dozen age-matched healthy donors in immuneACCESS were used as clonality controls. In TCRdb, the immuneACCESS table is reduced to in-frame sequences with V and J assigned. These tables do not hold every clone; where another copy was compared, an unresolved V gene accounts for under half, and the others remain unexplained. V, J and clone size are those of that table, while D and trimming were read from the DNA. The sample has 150,000 to 200,000 clones on record, about 72% of them singletons. 13% of the sample goes to the ten largest clones.

Details on this clone: The target of this receptor is not known. No base qualities exist here, and no much larger clone lies one base off it.

Taken from cysteine to phenylalanine, the CDR3 has 13 residues. Of all the DNA, just the CDR3 is kept, 39 bases in frame from base 1. V is pruned by 5 bases and J by 3 bases, leaving 2 bases of the junction without a gene match. CDR1 is given as SSHAT and CDR2 as FNYEAQ, both from the germline V gene (reference sequence). According to the study, the label for this sample's time point signals: roughly 2 years on ibrutinib. Approximately 2 micrograms of genomic DNA were extracted from cryopreserved PBMCs for TCR beta library preparation. Longitudinal blood samples from CLL patients on ibrutinib monotherapy underwent high-throughput TCR beta sequencing. The patients took part in an open-label, single-center phase 2 trial of ibrutinib monotherapy.

The TCR was taken from a human donor with chronic lymphocytic leukemia. The input for sequencing was PBMCs, taken after 24 months of ibrutinib treatment. The V gene is TRBV7-7 and the J gene is TRBJ2-5, with 8 bases in between that match TRBD1. The CDR3 sequence is CASSTDREETQYF. Read as DNA, the sequence is TGTGCCAGCAGCACGGACAGGGAAGAGACCCAGTACTTC.